The 6 T cell receptor beta chains listed next were all sequenced from one sample in a study of blood T cells in healthy people across ages. Alongside a J-beta primer mix, a sample-barcoded 5' primer served in a second PCR lasting about 7 to 11 cycles. Each CDR3 protein gets one entry after TCRdb re-called the 5' RACE reads with MiXCR. The sample carries about 720,000 distinct CDR3 sequences, about a fifth recorded once. Sample: blood. Every receptor here comes from a man between 65 and 85 years old in good health.

J is TRBJ1-2 and V is TRBV18, with a possible D match to TRBD1 (5 bases). This CDR3 is built from 15 residues. Germline CDR1 and CDR2: KGHSH and LQKENI. The V end was cut by 3 bases, the J end by 4 bases, with 15 bases between. CDR3 DNA sequence: TGTGCCAGCTCACCCCCCACGGGGGACCTCTATGGCTACACCTTC. Protein: CASSPPTGDLYGYTF.

The J gene is TRBJ2-5, the V gene TRBV11-2; TRBD1 aligns across 7 bases. J was trimmed by 5 bases and V by 4 bases; bases with no gene match: 10. This CDR3 spans 15 amino acids. Germline CDR1 and CDR2: SGHAT and FQNNGV. CDR3 in amino acids: CASSSSTGMGETQYF. The CDR3 DNA follows: TGTGCCAGCAGCTCGTCGACAGGGATGGGGGAGACCCAGTACTTC.

This clonotype was observed many times. The chain has TRBV5-1 and TRBJ2-5; weak D call: TRBD2 (6 bases). CDR1 is SGHRS and CDR2 is YFSETQ in the germline V gene. Trimming took 5 bases from V and 1 from J, leaving 12 bases between them. This CDR3 region has 14 residues. The CDR3 nucleotides read TGCGCCAGCAGTAAAACTAGCCCCCAAGAGACCCAGTACTTC. Protein: CASSKTSPQETQYF.

This clonotype appeared a few times. Compared with germline, one end of the junction differs, possibly owing to a read error. This sequence joins TRBV5-1 and TRBJ2-5; tentatively, D is TRBD1 or TRBD2 (5 bases each). The CDR3 length is 15 residues. CDR1 is SGHRS, CDR2 YFSETQ, per germline. CDR3 in amino acids: CASSFPGRLQEAQYF. The CDR3 DNA is TGCGCCAGCAGCTTTCCGGGACGCCTACAAGAGGCCCAGTACTTC.

V is TRBV20-1 and J is TRBJ2-5, with D hard to call. The germline V gene has CDR1 DFQATT and CDR2 SNEGSKA (reference sequence). The germline V and J ends were trimmed by 1 base and 4 bases, with 7 bases remaining between them. The CDR3 contains 12 residues. Here the CDR3 DNA reads TGCAGTGCTAGAGTGTATGGAGAGACCCAGTACTTC. Translating it yields CSARVYGETQYF.

This clonotype was seen a few times. The V gene is TRBV29-1, the J gene TRBJ2-2; D is perhaps TRBD2 (6 bases). The germline V and J ends were trimmed by 4 bases and 4 bases, with 10 bases remaining between them. CDR1 is SQVTM, CDR2 ANQGSEA, per germline. This CDR3 has 13 amino acids. CDR3 DNA: TGCAGCGTTGGGACTATCTCCACCGGGGAGCTGTTTTTT. It translates to CSVGTISTGELFF.